This T cell receptor beta chain stems from a study of Tregs in tolerant kidney transplant recipients (dated by TCRdb to between 2018 and 2021). Regarding the complete study: Transplants used related donors with nonmyeloablative bone marrow transplantation; mixed chimerism was transient in the human trials. TCRbeta sequencing was used in the study to identify donor-specific regulatory T cells before combined kidney and bone marrow transplantation, and the identified cells were then tracked after transplant.

The investigation overall reported the following: Donor-specific Treg expansion was found to exceed global Treg expansion in tolerant patients, suggesting antigen-driven rather than nonspecific expansion. Biological reproducibility was not examined directly, but technical replication error appeared to be minimal. For some patients the PCR primers changed over time, which made it impossible to compare the samples from those patients at the nucleotide level. Expanding Tregs with activated donor B cells appeared to identify the most biologically relevant and donor-specific TCRbeta repertoire. The study was limited by small patient numbers, and the findings need validation in larger populations and under other immunosuppression protocols.

The CDR1 and CDR2 encoded by the germline V gene are SGHTA and FQGNSA. Taken from cysteine to phenylalanine, the CDR3 has 13 residues. Shown are 30 bases from within the CDR3, in frame from base 1. V is cut by 1 base and J by 3 bases, and the space between the germline ends is 4 bases. The time point label, read with the paper, signifies: blood sample drawn before combined kidney and bone marrow transplant. Unstimulated Tregs (CD4+CD25+CD127-), CD4+ non-Tregs (CD4+CD25-), CD4 and CD8 cells were FACS-sorted from thawed PBMCs. The patients were a handful of recipients of combined kidney and bone marrow transplants from the ITN036ST trial, and samples were available only for these trial subjects. Healthy control blood was processed to PBMCs by Ficoll density gradient and cryopreserved, and patient PBMCs were collected before and after transplant. Comment on this clone: There is no known antigen for this receptor. The observed sequence ends 3 residues before the CDR3 terminus, with the missing tail filled in from the germline J gene.

For TCRbeta CDR3 sequencing, genomic DNA was extracted from sorted cells using the QIAGEN DNeasy Blood and Tissue Kit. Through immunoSEQ, high-throughput TCRbeta CDR3 sequencing was done commercially, including PCR amplification with internal controls and bias correction. In the source study's methods: Unique productive TCRbeta sequences were defined by CDR3 nucleotide sequence where primers matched, otherwise by CDR3 amino acid sequence with Vbeta and Jbeta genes. To correct sorting error, sequences shared between sorted populations at a frequency ratio of 2:1 or less were removed; the rest were assigned to the higher population. A sequence counted as donor-reactive if, in CFSE-low cells, the sequence had a frequency of at least 0.01% and was expanded at least 5-fold compared with unstimulated cells. Jensen-Shannon divergence calculated on the top 100 TCRbeta sequences ranked by frequency was used to measure repertoire divergence. For samples with multiple sequencing runs, sorting error was corrected separately for each run before the runs were pooled. TCRdb took this table from immuneACCESS and kept in-frame rearrangements with V and J called. Such tables lack part of the clones; where checked against another copy, unresolved V genes explain under half of the gap, and the rest is unexplained. Clone size and the V and J calls come from that table; the DNA yielded D and trimming. For this sample, the table gives 50,000 or so clones. The ten biggest clones cover roughly 0.8% of the sample.

This clonotype was sampled from a human donor who received a combined kidney and bone marrow transplant. The input for sequencing was CD4+ T cells from blood, taken before the transplant. The chain is assembled from TRBV7-2 and TRBJ2-1; a confident D gene designation cannot be given. The sequenced part of the CDR3 DNA is TGTGCCAGCAGCTTAGACAGCTACAATGAG. This codes for CASSLDSYNE. The entire CDR3 is CASSLDSYNEQFF.